A single sample gave rise to the 7 T cell receptor beta chains below, sequenced in a study of identical twins' blood T cells. TCRdb recomputed calls from the 5' RACE reads with MiXCR, one row per CDR3 protein. The data hold fewer than 450,000 distinct CDR3 sequences, with roughly 28% observed a single time. Material: PBMCs. The source of these receptors is a woman aged 18 to 55 in good health.

The chain recombines TRBV5-5 with TRBJ1-1, with D unclear. This CDR3 spans 14 amino acids. Trimming shortened V by 4 bases and J by 1 base, and 11 bases separated the two germline ends. Germline V lookup: CDR1 SGHKS, CDR2 YYEKEE (reference sequence). CDR3 coding DNA: TGTGCCAGCAGCAGCTCGGACGAGAACACTGAAGCTTTCTTT. It translates to CASSSSDENTEAFF.

Written as DNA, the CDR3 is TGTGCCAGCAGCTTAATGGGTTTTGGACCCACCACAGATACGCAGTATTTT. This gives the protein CASSLMGFGPTTDTQYF. The V gene is TRBV7-2, the J gene TRBJ2-3; D is undetermined. Per the germline V gene, CDR1 is SGHTA and CDR2 is FQGNSA. This CDR3 comprises 17 residues. V was cut by 2 bases and J by 2 bases, with 17 bases left in between.

The V gene is TRBV4-2, the J gene TRBJ2-3, with D perhaps matching TRBD1 (6 bases). Germline V gene lookup returns CDR1 LGHNA and CDR2 YNFKEQ. V was cut by 1 base and J by 4 bases, with 15 bases left in between. This CDR3 contains 16 residues. This chain's CDR3 is CASSQADRNPSDTQYF. CDR3 DNA: TGTGCCAGCAGCCAAGCGGACAGAAACCCTTCAGATACGCAGTATTTT.

This clonotype came up once. V and J are TRBV29-1 and TRBJ1-2; D uncertain. The CDR3 runs to 11 residues. Germline CDR1 reads SQVTM; CDR2 reads ANQGSEA. The V gene lost 6 bases and the J gene lost 2 bases, with 7 bases spanning the gap. CDR3 loop: CSVALNYGYTF. The CDR3 DNA is TGCAGCGTCGCCTTGAACTATGGCTACACCTTC.

V and J are TRBV29-1 and TRBJ2-2; a weak D match, TRBD2 (5 bases). Germline-derived CDR1 and CDR2 are SQVTM and ANQGSEA. With 1 base removed from V and 8 bases from J, the gap between germline ends came to 8 bases. This CDR3 contains 12 residues. Here the CDR3 DNA reads TGCAGCGTTGAAGTGTGGAGGGGGGAGCTGTTTTTT. It translates to CSVEVWRGELFF.

This clonotype was detected a few times. V and J are TRBV6-2 or TRBV6-3 and TRBJ1-1, with D unresolved. The CDR3 extends over 13 amino acids. CDR1 and CDR2 (germline): MNHEY, SVGEGT. Deletions cut 5 bases from V and 2 bases from J, with 9 bases between. This chain's CDR3 is CASSRRSNTEAFF. The CDR3 nucleotides are TGTGCCAGCAGTAGGAGGAGCAACACTGAAGCTTTCTTT.

In this sample, this clonotype turned up a few times. The V gene is TRBV2, the J gene TRBJ1-1, with D possibly TRBD1 on 5 matching bases. The germline CDR1 and CDR2 sequences are SNHLY and FYNNEI. This CDR3 is 13 amino acids long. V lost 3 bases, J lost 7 bases, and 12 bases lay in between. CDR3 loop: CASSDGGRNEAFF. The CDR3 region has the DNA TGTGCCAGCAGTGACGGGGGACGCAATGAAGCTTTCTTT.